These 10 T cell receptor beta chains share one sample of origin, sequenced in a study of cytomegalovirus exposure and HLA in healthy donors. Amplification used 60 Vbeta primers and 13 Jbeta primers. Repertoires were generated with immunoSEQ multiplex PCR, while TCRdb's copy carries only in-frame clones and drops some. The table records roughly 130,000 clones, around 81% of them present only once. Sequenced material: PBMCs. All receptors derive from a woman between 45 and 65 years old in good health and CMV-seronegative.

This chain connects TRBV4-3 to TRBJ1-2; D gene ambiguous. Germline lookup yields CDR1 LGHNA and CDR2 YSLEER. With 1 base removed from V and 5 bases from J, the gap between germline ends came to 14 bases. The length of the CDR3 is 15 residues. This CDR3 reads CASSQGSGGPYGYTF. CDR3 DNA sequence: TGCGCCAGCAGCCAAGGGTCGGGCGGGCCATATGGCTACACCTTC.

This clone appeared a single time. The chain carries TRBV27 and TRBJ2-7; 8 bases align to TRBD1. CDR1 is MNHEY and CDR2 is SMNVEV in the germline V gene (reference sequence). This CDR3 region has 15 residues. Trimming cost V 0 bases and J 4 bases; bases outside gene matches: 5. CDR3 in amino acids: CASSLSGTGIYEQYF. CDR3 DNA: TGTGCCAGCAGTTTATCAGGGACAGGTATTTACGAGCAGTACTTC.

This chain links TRBV4-3 with TRBJ2-3; D possibly corresponds to TRBD2 (6 bases). This CDR3 has 16 amino acids. Trimming pared 0 bases from V and 4 bases from J, leaving 14 bases between. Germline V lookup: CDR1 LGHNA, CDR2 YSLEER. CDR3: CASSQDYGRESDTQYF. CDR3 nucleotide sequence: TGCGCCAGCAGCCAAGATTACGGCCGGGAGTCAGATACGCAGTATTTT.

This rearrangement joins TRBV19 to TRBJ2-7; TRBD1 agrees at 8 bases. J was trimmed by 4 bases and V by 5 bases; bases with no gene match: 7. Germline CDR1 and CDR2: LNHDA and SQIVND (reference sequence). There are 14 residues in the CDR3. DNA for the CDR3: TGTGCCAGTAGTGCCGGGACAGGAACTTACGAGCAGTACTTC. This encodes CASSAGTGTYEQYF.

This chain links TRBV6-4 with TRBJ2-1; 11 bases match TRBD2. This CDR3 spans 14 amino acids. In germline, CDR1 is MRHNA, CDR2 SNTAGT. With 6 bases clipped from V and 5 bases from J, the junction kept 3 bases outside the gene matches. CDR3 residues: CASRPGLADNEQFF. Written as DNA, the CDR3 is TGTGCCAGCAGACCGGGACTAGCGGACAATGAGCAGTTCTTC.

V and J are TRBV5-4 and TRBJ1-4; 8 positions agree with TRBD1. The CDR3 runs 14 residues. Germline values: CDR1 SGHNT, CDR2 YYREEE (reference sequence). Trimming removed 4 bases from V and 7 bases from J; junction bases left unmatched: 6. CDR3 nucleotide sequence: TGTGCCAGCAGCAATTCCGGGACAGGTGAAAAACTGTTTTTT. Amino acid sequence: CASSNSGTGEKLFF.

This clone appeared once. The chain carries TRBV7-2 and TRBJ2-7; TRBD1 matches 7 bases. Unmatched junction bases numbered 24, after V lost 6 bases and J lost 4 bases. The germline V gene has CDR1 SGHTA and CDR2 FQGNSA. The CDR3 runs 19 residues. CDR3 residues: CASRHNLGQRYESPYEQYV. The DNA for the CDR3 is TGTGCCAGCAGGCATAATCTGGGACAGCGGTATGAATCGCCTTACGAGCAGTACGTC.

The chain couples TRBV6-5 to TRBJ1-3; D not resolved. The ends were cut back, 0 bases at V and 0 bases at J, with 6 bases in the middle. This CDR3 is 15 amino acids long. Germline values: CDR1 MNHEY, CDR2 SVGAGI. The CDR3 bases are TGTGCCAGCAGTTACTCGGGAGGCTCTGGAAACACCATATATTTT. Protein: CASSYSGGSGNTIYF.

This chain uses TRBV9 with TRBJ2-2, with D maybe TRBD1 (5 bases). Trimming pared 0 bases from V and 3 bases from J, leaving 6 bases between. Germline CDR1 SGDLS, CDR2 YYNGEE. The CDR3 extends over 14 amino acids. The CDR3 bases are TGTGCCAGCAGCGTAGCAGGGCACACCGGGGAGCTGTTTTTT. Translation gives CASSVAGHTGELFF. Full variable domain (rest looked up from reference TRBV9 and TRBJ2-2): DSGVTQTPKHLITATGQRVTLRCSPRSGDLSVYWYQQSLDQGLQFLIQYYNGEERAKGNILERFSAQQFPDLHSELNLSSLELGDSALYFCASSVAGHTGELFFGEGSRLTVL.

The V and J genes are TRBV2 and TRBJ1-5; 7 nucleotides match TRBD1. The germline CDR1 and CDR2 sequences are SNHLY and FYNNEI. V shed 5 bases, J shed 3 bases, and the junction held 4 bases outside the gene matches. The length of the CDR3 is 14 residues. The chain's CDR3 is CASSYRGFNQPQHF. In nucleotides, the CDR3 is TGTGCCAGCAGTTACAGGGGCTTCAATCAGCCCCAGCATTTT.